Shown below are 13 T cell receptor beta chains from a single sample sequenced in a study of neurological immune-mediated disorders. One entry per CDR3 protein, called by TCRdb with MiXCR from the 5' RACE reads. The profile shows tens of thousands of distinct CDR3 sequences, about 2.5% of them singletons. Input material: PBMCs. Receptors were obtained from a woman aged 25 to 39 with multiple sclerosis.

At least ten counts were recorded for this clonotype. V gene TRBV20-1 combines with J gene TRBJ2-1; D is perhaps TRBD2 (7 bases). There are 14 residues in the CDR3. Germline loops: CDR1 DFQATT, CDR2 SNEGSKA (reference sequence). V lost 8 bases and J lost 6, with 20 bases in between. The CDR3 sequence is CSLRGGGDFNEQFF. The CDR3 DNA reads TGCAGTCTGAGGGGGGGGGGGGATTTCAATGAGCAGTTCTTC.

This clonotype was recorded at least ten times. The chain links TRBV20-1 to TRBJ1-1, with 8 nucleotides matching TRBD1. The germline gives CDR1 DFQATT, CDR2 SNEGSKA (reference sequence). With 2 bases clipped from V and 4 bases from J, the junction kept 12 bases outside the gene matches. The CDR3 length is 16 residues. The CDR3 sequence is CSARSAGGAGRTEAFF. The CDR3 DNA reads TGCAGTGCTAGATCGGCAGGGGGCGCGGGGCGCACTGAAGCTTTCTTT.

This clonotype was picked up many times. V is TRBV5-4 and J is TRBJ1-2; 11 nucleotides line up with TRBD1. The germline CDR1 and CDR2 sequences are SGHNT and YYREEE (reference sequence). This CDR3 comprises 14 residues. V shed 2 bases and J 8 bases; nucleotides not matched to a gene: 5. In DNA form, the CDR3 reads TGTGCCAGCAGCTTTATGGACAGGGGGCGAGGCTACACCTTC. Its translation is CASSFMDRGRGYTF.

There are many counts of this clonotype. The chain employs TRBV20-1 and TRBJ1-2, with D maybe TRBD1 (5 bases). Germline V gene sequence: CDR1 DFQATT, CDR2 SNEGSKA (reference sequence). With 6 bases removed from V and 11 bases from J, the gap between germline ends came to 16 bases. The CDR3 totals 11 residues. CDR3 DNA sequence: TGCAGTGCAGGCCAGGGATTTCTGTACACCTTC. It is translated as CSAGQGFLYTF.

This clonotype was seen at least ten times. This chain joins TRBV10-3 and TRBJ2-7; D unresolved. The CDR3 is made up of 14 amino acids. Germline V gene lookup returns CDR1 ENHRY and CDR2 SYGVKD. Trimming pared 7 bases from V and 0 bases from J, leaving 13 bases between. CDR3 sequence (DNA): TGTGCCATCACCTCCGACGTGAGCTCCTACGAGCAGTACTTC. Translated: CAITSDVSSYEQYF.

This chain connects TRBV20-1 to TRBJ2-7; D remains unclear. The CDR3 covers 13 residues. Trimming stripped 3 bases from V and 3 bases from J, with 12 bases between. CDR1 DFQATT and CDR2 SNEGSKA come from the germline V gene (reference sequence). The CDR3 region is CSARESSDYEQYF. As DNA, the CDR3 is TGCAGTGCTAGGGAGTCTTCAGACTACGAGCAGTACTTC.

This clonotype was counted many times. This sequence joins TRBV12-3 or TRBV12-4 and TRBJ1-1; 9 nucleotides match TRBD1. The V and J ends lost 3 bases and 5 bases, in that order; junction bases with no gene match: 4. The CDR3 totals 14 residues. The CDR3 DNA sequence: TGTGCCAGCAGTTTCGACAGGGGGGGGACTGAAGCTTTCTTT. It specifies CASSFDRGGTEAFF.

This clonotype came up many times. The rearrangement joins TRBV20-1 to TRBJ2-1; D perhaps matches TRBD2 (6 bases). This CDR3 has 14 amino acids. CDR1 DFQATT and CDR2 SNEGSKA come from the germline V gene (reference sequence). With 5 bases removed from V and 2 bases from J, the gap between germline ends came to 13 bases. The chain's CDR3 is CSAPGSRAYNEQFF. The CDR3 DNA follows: TGCAGTGCTCCCGGGAGTCGCGCCTACAATGAGCAGTTCTTC.

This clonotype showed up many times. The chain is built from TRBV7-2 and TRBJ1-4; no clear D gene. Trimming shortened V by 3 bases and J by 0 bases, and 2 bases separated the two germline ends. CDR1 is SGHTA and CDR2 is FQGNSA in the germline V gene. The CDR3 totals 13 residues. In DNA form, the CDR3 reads TGTGCCAGCAGCTTTTCAACTAATGAAAAACTGTTTTTT. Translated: CASSFSTNEKLFF.

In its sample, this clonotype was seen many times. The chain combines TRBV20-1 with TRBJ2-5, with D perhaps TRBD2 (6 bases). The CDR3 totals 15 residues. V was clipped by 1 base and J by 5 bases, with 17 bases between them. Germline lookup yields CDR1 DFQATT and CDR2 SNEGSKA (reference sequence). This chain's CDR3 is CSARGNKGGTETQYF. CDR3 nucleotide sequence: TGCAGTGCTAGAGGAAATAAGGGCGGGACGGAGACCCAGTACTTC.

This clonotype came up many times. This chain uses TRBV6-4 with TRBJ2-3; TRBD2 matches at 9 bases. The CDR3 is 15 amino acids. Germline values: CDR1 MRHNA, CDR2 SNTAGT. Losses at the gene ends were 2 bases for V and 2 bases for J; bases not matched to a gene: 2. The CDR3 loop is CASSDQGLATDTQYF. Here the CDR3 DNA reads TGTGCCAGCAGTGACCAGGGACTAGCCACAGATACGCAGTATTTT.

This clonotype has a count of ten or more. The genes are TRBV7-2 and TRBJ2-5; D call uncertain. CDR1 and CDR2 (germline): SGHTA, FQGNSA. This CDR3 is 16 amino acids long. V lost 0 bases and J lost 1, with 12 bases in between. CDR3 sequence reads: CASSLAFTQFQETQYF. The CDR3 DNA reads TGTGCCAGCAGCTTAGCTTTTACCCAGTTCCAAGAGACCCAGTACTTC.

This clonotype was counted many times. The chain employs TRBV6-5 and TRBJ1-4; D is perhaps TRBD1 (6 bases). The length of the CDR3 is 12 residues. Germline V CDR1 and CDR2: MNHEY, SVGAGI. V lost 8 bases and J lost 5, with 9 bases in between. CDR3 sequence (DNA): TGTGCCAGCCAGGGGCGGAATGAAAAACTGTTTTTT. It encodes CASQGRNEKLFF.